This TCR beta chain derives from a study of T cell responses to AZD1222 COVID-19 vaccine. TCRdb keeps only in-frame clones here, not all; method: immunoSEQ multiplex PCR. The table includes fewer than 130,000 clones, 88% detected once. This clone was seen once. The CDR3 has 16 amino acids. CDR1 is SGHAT, CDR2 FQNNGV, per germline. V was shortened by 2 bases and J by 0 bases, with 13 bases between the two germline ends. The sequences come from peripheral blood, collected on day 0 of AZD1222 vaccination. This sequence originates from an adult in good health. V is TRBV11-2 and J is TRBJ1-2; D may be TRBD1 (6 bases). CDR3: CASSLSRDTANYGYTF. In DNA, the CDR3 is TGTGCCAGCAGCTTATCTCGGGACACGGCTAACTATGGCTACACCTTC.